The 31 T cell receptor beta chains listed next were all sequenced from one sample in a study of CXCR3-negative and CXCR3-positive naive CD8 T cells. Preparation of TRB cDNA libraries relied on 5' RACE carrying UMI labels. Using the 5' RACE reads, TCRdb records one entry per CDR3 protein without DNA. The specimen's table records around 140,000 distinct CDR3 sequences. Sequenced: naive CXCR3- CD8+ T cells from blood. Subset reported: CD45RO-CCR7+CD27+CD95- naive CD8+ T cells lacking CXCR3 (TNR3-). The receptors derive from a human donor in good health. Some clones in this sample may be carry-over from other donors' samples.

The chain recombines TRBV4-3 with TRBJ2-1; the TCRdb D gene call, TRBD1, has no DNA to confirm it. The CDR3 length is 15 residues. CDR1 and CDR2 (germline): LGHNA, YSLEER. CDR3 protein: CASSQDRTGQWEQFF.

The gene calls are TRBV29-1 and TRBJ2-1. The CDR3 contains 13 residues. Per the germline V gene, CDR1 is SQVTM and CDR2 is ANQGSEA. CDR3 residues: CSVERGSIGEQFF.

The gene calls are TRBV28 and TRBJ2-2; TCRdb's assignment of TRBD2 cannot be checked, as there is no DNA. The CDR3 consists of 15 residues. Germline V lookup: CDR1 MDHEN, CDR2 SYDVKM. The CDR3 is CASSFLAGLTGELFF.

The V and J genes are TRBV3-1 and TRBJ2-3; TCRdb outputs TRBD2, but without DNA this stays unchecked. This CDR3 has 15 amino acids. Germline CDR1 and CDR2: LGHDT and YNNKEL (reference sequence). The CDR3 protein is CASSLSGRAGDTQYF.

The chain combines TRBV7-7 with TRBJ2-1. The germline gives CDR1 SSHAT, CDR2 FNYEAQ (reference sequence). The CDR3 has 14 residues. CDR3 sequence reads: CASSPEGSYNEQFF.

The chain combines TRBV10-3 with TRBJ2-7; as DNA is missing, the TRBD2 call by TCRdb cannot be tested. CDR3 length: 16 amino acids. Germline CDR1 ENHRY, CDR2 SYGVKD. CDR3 amino acids: CAISEGTSGTTYEQYF.

The J gene is TRBJ2-7, the V gene TRBV27; the TCRdb D gene call, TRBD1, has no DNA to confirm it. Germline V lookup: CDR1 MNHEY, CDR2 SMNVEV (reference sequence). This CDR3 is 16 amino acids long. The CDR3 loop is CASSILGQGAFDEQYF.

V and J are TRBV7-9 and TRBJ1-5; TCRdb proposes TRBD1, but this gene call is untestable without DNA. Germline lookup yields CDR1 SEHNR and CDR2 FQNEAQ (reference sequence). The CDR3 contains 15 residues. The CDR3 is CASSPKGGRNQPQHF.

The rearrangement uses TRBV20-1 and TRBJ1-1. Germline V CDR1 and CDR2: DFQATT, SNEGSKA (reference sequence). This CDR3 comprises 16 residues. CDR3 in amino acids: CSARDQVYGSTAEAFF.

V gene TRBV29-1 combines with J gene TRBJ1-1. Per germline, CDR1 SQVTM and CDR2 ANQGSEA. There are 11 residues in the CDR3. The CDR3 region is CSVISRREAFF.

This rearrangement joins TRBV7-9 to TRBJ1-4; TCRdb proposes TRBD1, but this gene call is untestable without DNA. The CDR3 contains 15 residues. Germline loops: CDR1 SEHNR, CDR2 FQNEAQ (reference sequence). The CDR3 protein is CASSLWGQGYEKLFF.

The chain links TRBV7-6 to TRBJ2-7; TCRdb names TRBD1, which stays unverified in the absence of DNA. The V gene's germline CDR1 is SGHVS and CDR2 FNYEAQ. The CDR3 loop spans 11 amino acids. CDR3 loop: CASSETGEQYF.

The rearrangement joins TRBV19 to TRBJ1-2; TCRdb proposes TRBD1, but this gene call is untestable without DNA. The CDR3 spans 15 residues. The germline gives CDR1 LNHDA, CDR2 SQIVND (reference sequence). The chain's CDR3 is CASSLTTGANYGYTF.

The chain employs TRBV7-2 and TRBJ2-5; TCRdb's assignment of TRBD1 cannot be checked, as there is no DNA. The CDR3 spans 16 residues. Germline CDR1 SGHTA, CDR2 FQGNSA. CDR3 loop: CASSSPGQGLKETQYF.

V is TRBV7-3 and J is TRBJ2-2. The length of the CDR3 is 12 residues. In germline, CDR1 is SGHTA, CDR2 FQGTGA. CDR3 residues: CASSTGPGELFF.

The chain is built from TRBV12-3 or TRBV12-4 and TRBJ2-1; TCRdb proposes TRBD2, but this gene call is untestable without DNA. The length of the CDR3 is 13 residues. CDR3: CASSSLLVAEQFF.

Here the CDR3 reads CASSIMGTSSYNEQFF. The J gene is TRBJ2-1, the V gene TRBV27; TCRdb lists TRBD2, though no DNA is available to test this call. From germline, CDR1 is MNHEY and CDR2 SMNVEV (reference sequence). This CDR3 is 16 amino acids long.

The chain recombines TRBV29-1 with TRBJ2-1. The CDR3 consists of 12 residues. Germline V gene lookup returns CDR1 SQVTM and CDR2 ANQGSEA. CDR3 sequence reads: CSVERQPNEQFF.

CDR3 loop: CASSLGPVDEQFF. The chain carries TRBV28 and TRBJ2-1. Per the germline V gene, CDR1 is MDHEN and CDR2 is SYDVKM. There are 13 residues in the CDR3.

V and J are TRBV2 and TRBJ2-7; there is no DNA to check the TCRdb D call of TRBD1. Germline lookup yields CDR1 SNHLY and CDR2 FYNNEI. This CDR3 spans 15 amino acids. The chain's CDR3 is CASSESGTGIYEQYF.

The rearrangement links TRBV29-1 to TRBJ2-7; TCRdb selects TRBD1, and the lack of DNA leaves this call unchecked. This CDR3 has 12 residues. CDR1 SQVTM and CDR2 ANQGSEA come from the germline V gene. The CDR3 here is CSVKTGSYEQYF.

The chain carries TRBV4-3 and TRBJ2-7; the D call from TCRdb, TRBD2, cannot be confirmed without DNA. The CDR3 spans 16 residues. Germline V gene data show CDR1 as LGHNA and CDR2 as YSLEER. The chain's CDR3 is CASSQDLAGAGYEQYF.

V is TRBV12-3 or TRBV12-4 and J is TRBJ2-1; without DNA, the TCRdb call of TRBD1 cannot be checked. The length of the CDR3 is 12 residues. The CDR3 here is CASSPGAYEQFF.

This chain uses TRBV7-6 with TRBJ2-7. CDR1 is SGHVS, CDR2 FNYEAQ, per germline. CDR3 length: 13 amino acids. The chain's CDR3 is CASSLVADNEQYF.

The chain carries TRBV28 and TRBJ1-1. CDR1 is MDHEN, CDR2 SYDVKM, per germline. The CDR3 totals 11 residues. The CDR3: CASREDTEAFF.

The chain is built from TRBV6-5 and TRBJ2-6. This CDR3 is 16 amino acids long. CDR1 is MNHEY and CDR2 is SVGAGI in the germline V gene. This CDR3 reads CASSYLPVSGANVLTF.

V and J are TRBV3-1 and TRBJ2-3; TCRdb selects TRBD1, and the lack of DNA leaves this call unchecked. Germline CDR1 reads LGHDT; CDR2 reads YNNKEL (reference sequence). The length of the CDR3 is 14 residues. CDR3 sequence reads: CASSFGTGTDTQYF.

The chain carries TRBV12-3 or TRBV12-4 and TRBJ2-1; TCRdb designates TRBD1, a call that cannot be tested without DNA. This CDR3 is built from 16 residues. The CDR3 loop reads CASSDNRDRYYNEQFF.

The gene calls are TRBV2 and TRBJ1-2; TCRdb's assignment of TRBD1 cannot be checked, as there is no DNA. The CDR3 contains 14 residues. CDR1 and CDR2 from the germline V gene are SNHLY and FYNNEI. The CDR3 sequence: CASSGQGANYGYTF.

This chain joins TRBV12-3 or TRBV12-4 and TRBJ2-7; TCRdb's D call of TRBD1 is untestable without DNA. The CDR3 has 13 amino acids. Here the CDR3 reads CASRWGRPHEQYF.

The V gene is TRBV21-1, the J gene TRBJ1-1; there is no DNA to check the TCRdb D call of TRBD1. TRBV21-1 is a recognized pseudogene. This CDR3 comprises 15 residues. The CDR3 is CASSKHQGRNTEAFF.